These 14 T cell receptor beta chains were sequenced from one sample in a study of graft-versus-host responses after intestinal transplantation (dated by TCRdb to 2020 to 2022). Intraepithelial and lamina propria lymphocytes were isolated from graft specimens using dithiothreitol, EDTA incubations and collagenase D digestion. The method behind the library was the immunoSEQ multiplex PCR assay. TCRdb obtained this table from immuneACCESS and retained in-frame rearrangements with V and J assigned. These tables miss some clones; where compared with another copy, unresolved V genes account for less than half of the shortfall, and the remainder is unexplained. The sample table lists roughly 11,000 clones, around 79% of them with a count of one. Jointly, the top ten make up more than 4% of the sample. Sample: ileum tissue, taken about 150 days after intestinal transplantation. The receptors were sampled from a human patient who received an intestinal transplant, so some T cells may come from the graft donor.

This clone was counted a few times. This chain links TRBV19 with TRBJ2-2; 8 bases line up with TRBD1. V dropped 2 bases and J dropped 3; count of bases not matched to a gene: 8. This CDR3 region has 17 residues. CDR1 LNHDA and CDR2 SQIVND come from the germline V gene (reference sequence). CDR3 region: CASSILDRVTDTGELFF. In DNA, the CDR3 is TGTGCCAGTAGTATACTGGACAGGGTTACGGACACCGGGGAGCTGTTTTTT.

The gene calls are TRBV6-5 and TRBJ2-2, with 7 bases lining up with TRBD1. Unmatched junction bases numbered 5, after V lost 1 base and J lost 6 bases. Germline CDR1 MNHEY, CDR2 SVGAGI. The CDR3 has 15 residues. CDR3 in DNA: TGTGCCAGCAGTTACTTCCGACAGGGCTCCGGGGAGCTGTTTTTT. It translates to CASSYFRQGSGELFF.

V gene TRBV29-1 combines with J gene TRBJ2-5, with TRBD2 as a possible D gene (6 bases). The CDR3 is 13 residues long. Between the trimmed V and J ends, which lost 3 bases and 3 bases, there was a span of 11 bases. Germline assignment: CDR1 SQVTM and CDR2 ANQGSEA. Here the CDR3 reads CSVEGRTEETQYF. DNA of the CDR3: TGCAGCGTTGAGGGGAGGACGGAAGAGACCCAGTACTTC. Full variable domain (missing parts from reference TRBV29-1 and TRBJ2-5): SAVISQKPSRDICQRGTSLTIQCQVDSQVTMMFWYRQQPGQSLTLIATANQGSEATYESGFVIDKFPISRPNLTFSTLTVSNMSPEDSSIYLCSVEGRTEETQYFGPGTRLLVL.

This clone has a single count. The rearrangement links TRBV7-6 to TRBJ2-2; 7 bases map to TRBD2. This CDR3 comprises 16 residues. V lost 1 base to trimming and J lost 1 base; unmatched junction nucleotides: 3. Germline V gene lookup returns CDR1 SGHVS and CDR2 FNYEAQ. In DNA form, the CDR3 reads TGTGCCAGCAGCTTAGGACCTAGCGGGAACACCGGGGAGCTGTTTTTT. This codes for CASSLGPSGNTGELFF.

The chain has TRBV6-6 and TRBJ2-1, with 10 bases fitting TRBD2. The CDR3 length is 13 residues. Germline-derived CDR1 and CDR2 are MNHNY and SVGAGI (reference sequence). In DNA form, the CDR3 reads TGTGGGGCTAGCGGGGGCCCTTGGGATGAGCAGTTCTTC. Translated: CGASGGPWDEQFF.

This clone has a single count. The rearrangement joins TRBV13 to TRBJ2-5, with 14 bases identical to TRBD2. V was pared by 6 bases and J by 2 bases, with 11 bases of the junction left unmatched. Germline lookup yields CDR1 PRHDT and CDR2 FYEKMQ (reference sequence). The CDR3 covers 18 residues. CDR3 bases: TGTGCCAGCAGTTCCGGACTAGCGGGGGGCCTCTTTCAAGAGACCCAGTACTTC. As protein: CASSSGLAGGLFQETQYF.

The V gene is TRBV7-9, the J gene TRBJ2-7, with D perhaps matching TRBD2 (5 bases). Germline V gene sequence: CDR1 SEHNR, CDR2 FQNEAQ (reference sequence). The CDR3 is 13 amino acids. Trimming cost V 2 bases and J 5 bases, with 10 bases left between them. The CDR3 here is CASSLRGIDEQYF. CDR3 bases: TGTGCCAGCAGCTTACGAGGGATCGACGAGCAGTACTTC.

The chain links TRBV6-5 to TRBJ2-3, with D tentatively TRBD1 (6 bases). This CDR3 has 15 amino acids. Germline V gene sequence: CDR1 MNHEY, CDR2 SVGAGI. With 2 bases removed from V and 6 bases from J, the gap between germline ends came to 15 bases. This CDR3 is CASSYVPGDQDTQYF. CDR3 sequence (DNA): TGTGCCAGCAGTTACGTCCCAGGGGATCAGGATACGCAGTATTTT.

Here the CDR3 reads CSALLYGYTF. The CDR3 nucleotides are TGCAGTGCTCTCCTGTATGGCTACACCTTC. The genes are TRBV20-1 and TRBJ1-2; unclear D gene. Germline V gene lookup returns CDR1 DFQATT and CDR2 SNEGSKA (reference sequence). CDR3 length: 10 residues. V lost 5 bases and J lost 5, with 6 bases in between.

Only a few counts were recorded for this clone. The J gene is TRBJ2-3, the V gene TRBV27; 10 nucleotides match TRBD1. Germline lookup yields CDR1 MNHEY and CDR2 SMNVEV (reference sequence). The CDR3 runs 17 residues. With 5 bases clipped from V and 6 bases from J, the junction kept 14 bases outside the gene matches. The DNA of the CDR3 is TGTGCCAGCAGTCCCCGAACCGGACAGGGGGAGGGTGATACGCAGTATTTT. Translated: CASSPRTGQGEGDTQYF.

The rearrangement links TRBV18 to TRBJ1-1, with D perhaps matching TRBD1 (5 bases). CDR3 length: 15 residues. Germline V gene data show CDR1 as KGHSH and CDR2 as LQKENI. V was pared by 1 base and J by 1 base, with 10 bases between. This chain's CDR3 is CASSPQGPGNTEAFF. The CDR3 nucleotides read TGTGCCAGCTCACCACAGGGGCCGGGGAACACTGAAGCTTTCTTT.

The V gene is TRBV6-1, the J gene TRBJ2-2; 16 bases align to TRBD2. The CDR3 runs to 15 residues. V shed 6 bases and J 10 bases; nucleotides not matched to a gene: 5. Germline assignment: CDR1 MNHNS and CDR2 SASEGT. CDR3: CASRDGTSGREELFF. In DNA, the CDR3 is TGTGCCAGCAGGGATGGGACTAGCGGGAGGGAGGAGCTGTTTTTT.

To note about this clone: This CDR3 is also generated by other DNA sequences in the sample. The V and J genes are TRBV5-4 and TRBJ2-2, with 12 bases fitting TRBD2. Germline CDR1 and CDR2: SGHNT and YYREEE (reference sequence). This CDR3 contains 16 residues. V shed 0 bases, J shed 5 bases, and the junction held 2 bases outside the gene matches. The CDR3 region is CASSLASGGATGELFF. The DNA of the CDR3 is TGTGCCAGCAGCTTGGCTAGCGGGGGGGCAACCGGGGAGCTGTTTTTT.

The gene calls are TRBV6-4 and TRBJ2-5; 13 positions agree with TRBD2. Unmatched junction bases numbered 0, after V lost 6 bases and J lost 2 bases. The germline gives CDR1 MRHNA, CDR2 SNTAGT. CDR3 length equals 14 residues. For the CDR3, the DNA is TGTGCCAGCAGACTAGCGGGGGGGCAAGAGACCCAGTACTTC. Translation gives CASRLAGGQETQYF.